This T cell receptor beta chain was retrieved from a study of blood T cells in healthy people across ages. Study results and caveats: The recorded TCR beta diversity per million T cells decreased in a roughly linear manner with age.

The ends lost 7 bases at V and 0 bases at J; junction bases unmatched: 4. This CDR3 is 14 amino acids long. As for this clonotype: Its antigen is not identified.

A second PCR of roughly 7 to 11 cycles used a sample-barcoded 5' primer and a J-beta primer mix. The authors tagged each cDNA molecule using a template-switch adaptor with 12 random nucleotides. One entry per CDR3 protein results from TCRdb running MiXCR on the 5' RACE reads. This sample has around 1.5 million distinct CDR3 sequences, with 59% found just once. Sequencing was done on a sample of blood. V gene TRBV12-3 or TRBV12-4 combines with J gene TRBJ1-2; 8 bases map to TRBD1. The sequence came from a man younger than 30 in good health. CDR3 loop: CASKTGGANYGYTF. The CDR3 DNA sequence: TGTGCCAGCAAAACAGGGGGTGCTAACTATGGCTACACCTTC.